The 25 T cell receptor beta chains given below trace back to one sample, sequenced in a study of blood T cells in healthy people across ages. Together with a sample-barcoded 5' primer, a J-beta primer mix was included in a second PCR lasting about 7 to 12 cycles. TCRdb fed the 5' RACE reads into MiXCR, producing one record per CDR3 protein. The sample lists roughly 700,000 distinct CDR3 sequences, 20% to 30% occurring once. This same sample was also part of a study on T cells of mothers and their children.

Sequenced sample: blood. The receptors stem from a boy younger than 18 in good health.

CDR3 coding DNA: TGTGCCACGAACTTAGCGGGAGATGGCAATGAGCAGTTCTTC. Amino acid sequence: CATNLAGDGNEQFF. V is TRBV10-3 and J is TRBJ2-1, with 9 positions matching TRBD2. V was clipped by 10 bases and J by 6 bases; unmatched bases: 10. Germline V lookup: CDR1 ENHRY, CDR2 SYGVKD. The CDR3 spans 14 residues.

J is TRBJ2-2 and V is TRBV11-1, with D possibly being TRBD1 or TRBD2 (5 bases each). CDR3 length equals 15 residues. Germline loops: CDR1 SGHAT, CDR2 FQDESV (reference sequence). Deletions cut 5 bases from V and 1 base from J, with 11 bases between. The CDR3 is CASSREGLNTGELFF. The CDR3 DNA follows: TGTGCCAGCAGCCGCGAGGGGCTGAACACCGGGGAGCTGTTTTTT.

The rearrangement uses TRBV29-1 and TRBJ1-1, with D hard to call. The V gene's germline CDR1 is SQVTM and CDR2 ANQGSEA. The CDR3 sequence is 13 residues long. V was pared by 3 bases and J by 0 bases, with 8 bases between. The CDR3: CSVEVDLNTEAFF. In nucleotides, the CDR3 is TGCAGCGTTGAGGTTGACCTGAACACTGAAGCTTTCTTT.

The table lists this clonotype with a few counts. The chain is built from TRBV28 and TRBJ2-7; 7 bases are shared with TRBD1. There are 14 residues in the CDR3. The V segment lost 3 bases and the J segment 5 bases; nucleotides outside the gene matches: 7. Germline V gene data show CDR1 as MDHEN and CDR2 as SYDVKM. CDR3 protein: CASSFGDSENEQYF. CDR3 in DNA: TGTGCCAGCAGTTTCGGGGACAGTGAAAACGAGCAGTACTTC.

The V gene is TRBV7-2, the J gene TRBJ1-4; D is ambiguous. The CDR3 runs to 14 residues. The ends were cut back, 1 base at V and 3 bases at J, with 6 bases in the middle. Germline lookup yields CDR1 SGHTA and CDR2 FQGNSA. CDR3 region: CASSLVSSNEKLFF. The CDR3 DNA reads TGTGCCAGCAGCTTAGTTTCCTCTAATGAAAAACTGTTTTTT. The full variable domain, rest sourced from reference TRBV7-2 and TRBJ1-4, is GAGVSQSPSNKVTEKGKDVELRCDPISGHTALYWYRQSLGQGLEFLIYFQGNSAPDKSGLPSDRFSAERTGGSVSTLTIQRTQQEDSAVYLCASSLVSSNEKLFFGSGTQLSVL.

V and J are TRBV10-3 and TRBJ1-2, with 8 bases lining up with TRBD1. The ends lost 6 bases at V and 3 bases at J; junction bases unmatched: 9. The CDR3 consists of 15 residues. Germline V gives CDR1 ENHRY, CDR2 SYGVKD. CDR3 sequence (DNA): TGTGCCATCAGCTACAGACAGGGGTTTGACTATGGCTACACCTTC. Encoded protein: CAISYRQGFDYGYTF.

CDR3 sequence reads: CASSEGQFTEAFF. CDR3 in DNA: TGTGCCAGCAGCGAAGGGCAGTTCACTGAAGCTTTCTTT. The chain carries TRBV7-3 and TRBJ1-1; no reliable D call. With 5 bases removed from V and 4 bases from J, the gap between germline ends came to 11 bases. Germline V gene sequence: CDR1 SGHTA, CDR2 FQGTGA. The CDR3 contains 13 residues.

This clonotype was found a few times. The chain has TRBV5-1 and TRBJ2-5, with TRBD1 identical over 8 bases. After removal of 2 bases from V and 5 bases from J, the junction contained 5 bases not matched to a gene. This CDR3 comprises 14 residues. The germline V gene has CDR1 SGHRS and CDR2 YFSETQ. CDR3 sequence: CASSLQGGRETQYF. For the CDR3, the DNA is TGCGCCAGCAGCTTACAGGGGGGCCGCGAGACCCAGTACTTC.

This chain joins TRBV3-1 and TRBJ2-5, with D perhaps being TRBD1 or TRBD2 (6 bases each). CDR3 length: 16 amino acids. CDR1 and CDR2 from the germline V gene are LGHDT and YNNKEL (reference sequence). V lost 0 bases to trimming and J lost 5 bases, with 16 bases between them. The CDR3 nucleotides are TGTGCCAGCAGCCAAGAGAGGGGGGACACCATCGAGACCCAGTACTTC. The encoded protein is CASSQERGDTIETQYF.

The genes are TRBV4-1 and TRBJ2-5; 10 bases fit TRBD2. The J call may be wrong; the DNA end is better matched by TRBJ2-7. The CDR3 has 17 residues. CDR1 is MGHRA and CDR2 is YSYEKL in the germline V gene. The CDR3 region is CASSQVSVEAGGYEQYF. The CDR3 bases are TGCGCCAGCAGCCAAGTTTCCGTAGAAGCGGGAGGGTACGAGCAGTACTTC.

This clonotype has just a few counts. This sequence joins TRBV27 and TRBJ1-2; 8 nucleotides match TRBD1. CDR1 is MNHEY and CDR2 is SMNVEV in the germline V gene (reference sequence). This CDR3 contains 14 residues. The J segment lost 5 bases and the V segment lost 6 bases, leaving 8 bases of the junction unmatched. The CDR3 DNA follows: TGTGCCAGCAGCTTAACCGGGACAGGATATGGCTACACCTTC. Its translation is CASSLTGTGYGYTF.

This clonotype was detected a few times. This chain links TRBV7-8 with TRBJ1-1, with D tentatively TRBD1 (5 bases). Germline values: CDR1 SGHVS, CDR2 FQNEAQ. The CDR3 has 14 amino acids. Trimming took off 1 base at V and 7 bases at J, with 13 bases between the two ends. The CDR3 DNA sequence: TGTGCCAGCAGCTTAGTGGGGGGGAGGGTTGAAGCTTTCTTT. Protein product: CASSLVGGRVEAFF.

This clonotype was observed a handful of times. The rearrangement links TRBV18 to TRBJ1-2; possibly TRBD1 for D (6 bases). V dropped 4 bases and J dropped 0 bases, with 18 bases sitting between them. The CDR3 contains 17 residues. CDR1 and CDR2 (germline): KGHSH, LQKENI. The CDR3 reads CASSLKDSPIANYGYTF. CDR3 bases: TGTGCCAGCTCACTAAAGGACAGTCCTATAGCTAACTATGGCTACACCTTC.

This clonotype was picked up a small number of times. The chain has TRBV4-3 and TRBJ2-1; a weak D match, TRBD2 (5 bases). The CDR3 loop spans 15 amino acids. V shed 4 bases and J shed 5 bases, with 15 bases lying between them. CDR1 and CDR2 from the germline V gene are LGHNA and YSLEER. The DNA of the CDR3 is TGCGCCAGCAGCCGAGACTACGCTGCAGACAATGAGCAGTTCTTC. This encodes CASSRDYAADNEQFF.

In this sample, this clonotype turned up a few times. The chain couples TRBV3-1 to TRBJ2-5; D could derive from TRBD1 or TRBD2 (5 bases each). Trimming removed 2 bases at V and 7 bases at J, with 11 bases between. Germline CDR1 and CDR2: LGHDT and YNNKEL (reference sequence). CDR3 length equals 13 residues. CDR3 residues: CASSQPLGATQYF. The CDR3 coding sequence is TGTGCCAGCAGCCAACCACTAGGGGCGACCCAGTACTTC.

This clonotype was counted a few times. The V gene is TRBV25-1, the J gene TRBJ2-5; the D is unclear. The CDR3 totals 17 residues. V was trimmed by 0 bases and J by 0 bases, leaving 14 bases between them. Germline-derived CDR1 and CDR2 are MGHDK and SYGVNS. CDR3 in DNA: TGTGCCAGCAGTGAATATGGTGCGACCTCATACCAAGAGACCCAGTACTTC. Protein sequence: CASSEYGATSYQETQYF.

The chain has TRBV27 and TRBJ2-2, with 9 bases that match TRBD2. The CDR3 has 17 residues. Losses at the gene ends were 6 bases for V and 7 bases for J; bases not matched to a gene: 15. Germline V gene lookup returns CDR1 MNHEY and CDR2 SMNVEV (reference sequence). The CDR3 DNA reads as TGTGCCAGCAGCCGGACTAGCGCGGTCGGCCTTGACGGGGAGCTGTTTTTT. Its protein product is CASSRTSAVGLDGELFF.

The rearrangement uses TRBV20-1 and TRBJ2-7; 9 bases fit TRBD2. CDR3 length equals 13 residues. Germline CDR1 reads DFQATT; CDR2 reads SNEGSKA (reference sequence). After removal of 3 bases from V and 1 base from J, the junction contained 1 base not matched to a gene. CDR3 sequence (DNA): TGCAGTGCTAGTACTAGCGGGTCCTACGAGCAGTACTTC. Its protein product is CSASTSGSYEQYF.

This chain links TRBV10-3 with TRBJ1-1; 8 bases map to TRBD1. The CDR3 loop spans 17 amino acids. The V and J ends lost 1 base and 1 base, in that order; junction bases with no gene match: 8. Per the germline V gene, CDR1 is ENHRY and CDR2 is SYGVKD. CDR3 sequence (DNA): TGTGCCATCAGTGAGTTGGGACAGGTGACGCCGAACACTGAAGCTTTCTTT. Residues: CAISELGQVTPNTEAFF.

The chain carries TRBV29-1 and TRBJ2-2; D possibly corresponds to TRBD2 (5 bases). The CDR3 is 16 residues long. V was cut by 6 bases and J by 0 bases, with 17 bases left in between. CDR1 is SQVTM, CDR2 ANQGSEA, per germline. CDR3 residues: CSVYEAENANTGELFF. DNA of the CDR3: TGCAGCGTGTACGAAGCGGAAAATGCGAACACCGGGGAGCTGTTTTTT.

V usage is TRBV2 and J usage is TRBJ1-4; 8 bases map to TRBD1. The trim removed 9 bases at V and 6 bases at J, leaving 6 bases unmatched. CDR3 length: 13 residues. Germline V CDR1 and CDR2: SNHLY, FYNNEI. Here the CDR3 DNA reads TGTGCCAGTAGAGGGACAGGAGATGAAAAACTGTTTTTT. Translation: CASRGTGDEKLFF.

The gene calls are TRBV7-9 and TRBJ1-1; D gene uncertain. Germline CDR1 is SEHNR and CDR2 is FQNEAQ (reference sequence). Trimming pared 5 bases from V and 2 bases from J, leaving 6 bases between. The CDR3 consists of 12 residues. As DNA, the CDR3 is TGTGCCAGCAGCATACCTAACACTGAAGCTTTCTTT. Protein: CASSIPNTEAFF.

This clonotype has a handful of counts. The chain couples TRBV7-9 to TRBJ2-7; tentative D call: TRBD1 (5 bases). V lost 1 base, J lost 3 bases, and 16 bases lay in between. Germline V gene sequence: CDR1 SEHNR, CDR2 FQNEAQ (reference sequence). The CDR3 is 16 amino acids. In nucleotides, the CDR3 is TGTGCCAGCAGCTTAGAGAAGGGGAAGCGTGACTACGAGCAGTACTTC. Amino acids: CASSLEKGKRDYEQYF.

This clonotype was counted between two and nine times. The rearrangement links TRBV5-5 to TRBJ2-5; the match to TRBD2 covers 7 bases. The last part of the DNA fits TRBJ2-7 better; the J call may be wrong. CDR3 size: 13 residues. Germline CDR1 reads SGHKS; CDR2 reads YYEKEE (reference sequence). CDR3 loop: CASSTAGAYEQYF. The DNA for the CDR3 is TGTGCCAGCAGCACGGCGGGAGCCTACGAGCAGTACTTC.

Many counts were recorded for this clonotype. The rearrangement uses TRBV20-1 and TRBJ2-5; D gene uncertain. This CDR3 comprises 14 residues. The germline V and J ends were trimmed by 0 bases and 0 bases, with 8 bases remaining between them. Germline CDR1 reads DFQATT; CDR2 reads SNEGSKA (reference sequence). In DNA, the CDR3 is TGCAGTGCTAGAGATTTGACTTACCAAGAGACCCAGTACTTC. Its protein is CSARDLTYQETQYF.